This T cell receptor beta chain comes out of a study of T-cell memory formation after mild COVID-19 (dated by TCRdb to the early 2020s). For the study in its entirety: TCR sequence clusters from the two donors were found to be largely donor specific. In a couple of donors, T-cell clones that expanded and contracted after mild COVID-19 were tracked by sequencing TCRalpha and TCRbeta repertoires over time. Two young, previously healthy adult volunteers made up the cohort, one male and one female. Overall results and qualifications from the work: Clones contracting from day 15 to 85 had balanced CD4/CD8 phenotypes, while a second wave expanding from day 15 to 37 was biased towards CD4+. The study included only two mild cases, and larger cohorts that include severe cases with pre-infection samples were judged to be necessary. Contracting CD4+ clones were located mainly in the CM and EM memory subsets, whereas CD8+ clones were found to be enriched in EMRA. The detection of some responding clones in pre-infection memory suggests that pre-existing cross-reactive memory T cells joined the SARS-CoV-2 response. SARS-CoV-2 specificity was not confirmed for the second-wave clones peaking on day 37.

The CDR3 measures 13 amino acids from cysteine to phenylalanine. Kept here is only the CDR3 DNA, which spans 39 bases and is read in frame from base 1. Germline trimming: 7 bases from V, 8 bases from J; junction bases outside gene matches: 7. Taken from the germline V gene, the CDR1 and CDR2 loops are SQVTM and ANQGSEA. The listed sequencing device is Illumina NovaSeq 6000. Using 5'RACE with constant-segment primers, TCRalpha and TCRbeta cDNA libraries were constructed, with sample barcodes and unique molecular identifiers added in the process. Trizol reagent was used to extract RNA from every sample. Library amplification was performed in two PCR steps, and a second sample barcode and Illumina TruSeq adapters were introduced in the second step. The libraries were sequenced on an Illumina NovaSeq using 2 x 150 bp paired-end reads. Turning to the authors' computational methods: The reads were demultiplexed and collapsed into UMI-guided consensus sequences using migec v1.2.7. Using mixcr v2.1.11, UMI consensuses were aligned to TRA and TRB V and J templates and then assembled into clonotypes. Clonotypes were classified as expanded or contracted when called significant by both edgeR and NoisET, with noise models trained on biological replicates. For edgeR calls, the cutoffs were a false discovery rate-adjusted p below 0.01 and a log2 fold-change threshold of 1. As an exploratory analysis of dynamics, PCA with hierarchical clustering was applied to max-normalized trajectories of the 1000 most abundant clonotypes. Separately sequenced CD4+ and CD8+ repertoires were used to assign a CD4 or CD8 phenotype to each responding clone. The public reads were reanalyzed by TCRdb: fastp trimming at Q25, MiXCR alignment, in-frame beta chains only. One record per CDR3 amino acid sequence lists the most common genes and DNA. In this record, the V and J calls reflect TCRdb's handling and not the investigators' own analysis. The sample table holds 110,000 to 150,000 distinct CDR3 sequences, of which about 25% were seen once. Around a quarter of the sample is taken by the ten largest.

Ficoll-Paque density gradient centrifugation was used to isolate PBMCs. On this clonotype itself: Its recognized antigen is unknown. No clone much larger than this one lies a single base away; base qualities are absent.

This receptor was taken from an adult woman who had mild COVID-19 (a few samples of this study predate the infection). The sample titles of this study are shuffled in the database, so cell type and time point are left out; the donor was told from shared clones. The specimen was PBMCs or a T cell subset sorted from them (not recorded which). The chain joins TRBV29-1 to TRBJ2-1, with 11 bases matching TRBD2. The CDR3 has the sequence CSAPTSGAYEQFF. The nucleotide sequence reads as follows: TGCAGCGCGCCGACTAGCGGGGCGTATGAGCAGTTCTTC.